The 24 T cell receptor beta chains in this list originate from one sample, sequenced in a study of cytomegalovirus exposure and HLA in healthy donors. 13 Jbeta primers and 60 Vbeta primers were used for the PCR. Profiled with immunoSEQ multiplex PCR; TCRdb holds only in-frame clones, not every one. The data contain roughly 200,000 clones, more than 60% of them singletons. The sequenced sample was PBMCs. Receptors originate from an older woman in good health and CMV-seropositive.

Of note for this clone: The sample contains more than one DNA sequence encoding this CDR3. V usage is TRBV7-8 and J usage is TRBJ1-1; a possible D gene is TRBD1 (5 bases). Germline V gene lookup returns CDR1 SGHVS and CDR2 FQNEAQ. With 3 bases removed from V and 0 bases from J, the gap between germline ends came to 8 bases. The CDR3 has 14 residues. The CDR3 protein is CASSFGQMNTEAFF. DNA for the CDR3: TGTGCCAGCAGCTTCGGACAAATGAACACTGAAGCTTTCTTT.

This clone came up a few times. This rearrangement joins TRBV2 to TRBJ2-7, with 8 positions matching TRBD2. In germline, CDR1 is SNHLY, CDR2 FYNNEI. Germline trimming cut 2 bases from V and 1 base from J; bases unmatched to any gene: 4. CDR3 length: 15 amino acids. The CDR3 region is CASSEYRGGSYEQYF. The CDR3 DNA reads as TGTGCCAGCAGTGAATATCGGGGGGGATCCTACGAGCAGTACTTC. Filled out from reference TRBV2 and TRBJ2-7, the complete variable domain reads EPEVTQTPSHQVTQMGQEVILRCVPISNHLYFYWYRQILGQKVEFLVSFYNNEISEKSEIFDDQFSVERPDGSNFTLKIRSTKLEDSAMYFCASSEYRGGSYEQYFGPGTRLTVT.

In nucleotides, the CDR3 is TGCGCCAGCAGTGAAGGGAGCTCCTACGAGCAGTACTTC. It is translated as CASSEGSSYEQYF. This chain uses TRBV10-2 with TRBJ2-7, with D possibly matching TRBD2 (5 bases). Germline values: CDR1 WSHSY, CDR2 SAAADI. The V gene lost 3 bases and the J gene lost 0 bases, with 6 bases spanning the gap. The CDR3 runs 13 residues.

This clone appeared once. The V call is TRBV6-6, the J call TRBJ2-7, with D unresolved. Germline V lookup: CDR1 MNHNY, CDR2 SVGAGI (reference sequence). Deletions cut 2 bases from V and 7 bases from J, with 9 bases between. This CDR3 region has 12 residues. The CDR3 DNA is TGTGCCAGCAGTTACGTGGCGAGGGAGCAGTACTTC. It yields the protein CASSYVAREQYF.

The V and J genes are TRBV7-9 and TRBJ1-4; perhaps TRBD1 as D (5 bases). Germline V gives CDR1 SEHNR, CDR2 FQNEAQ (reference sequence). Trimming stripped 9 bases from V and 7 bases from J, with 15 bases between. This CDR3 has 13 amino acids. Written as DNA, the CDR3 is TGTGCCAGTCAGCGCGGGGGGACTGAAAAACTGTTTTTT. Translated, it gives CASQRGGTEKLFF.

This clone was counted between two and nine times. The chain recombines TRBV6-4 with TRBJ2-3, with D perhaps matching TRBD1 (6 bases). The CDR3 contains 15 residues. V was shortened by 2 bases and J by 3 bases, with 12 bases between the two germline ends. In germline, CDR1 is MRHNA, CDR2 SNTAGT. CDR3 amino acids: CASSDVPGETDTQYF. The DNA of the CDR3 is TGTGCCAGCAGTGACGTCCCAGGGGAAACAGATACGCAGTATTTT.

The chain couples TRBV19 to TRBJ2-7; 9 nucleotides line up with TRBD2. Trimming took 7 bases from V and 5 from J; bases not matched to a gene: 12. This CDR3 is 15 amino acids long. Germline values: CDR1 LNHDA, CDR2 SQIVND (reference sequence). CDR3 protein: CASTLDSGRGDEQYF. The CDR3 region has the DNA TGTGCCAGTACCCTGGATAGCGGGAGAGGAGACGAGCAGTACTTC.

This rearrangement joins TRBV5-1 to TRBJ1-2; D is perhaps TRBD1 (5 bases). Deletions cut 0 bases from V and 8 bases from J, with 14 bases between. This CDR3 has 14 residues. Germline V lookup: CDR1 SGHRS, CDR2 YFSETQ. CDR3 bases: TGCGCCAGCAGCTTGGCACAGGATGGTAAGGGCTACACCTTC. Its protein is CASSLAQDGKGYTF.

The chain employs TRBV9 and TRBJ1-6; 7 nucleotides match TRBD1. This CDR3 has 17 residues. Germline CDR1 SGDLS, CDR2 YYNGEE. J lost 0 bases, V lost 5 bases, and 8 bases had no gene match. This CDR3 is CASSPSRGSSYNSPLHF. The CDR3 nucleotides read TGTGCCAGCAGTCCCAGCAGGGGGAGCTCCTATAATTCACCCCTCCACTTT.

The J gene is TRBJ1-1, the V gene TRBV6-1; D is unclear. Germline-derived CDR1 and CDR2 are MNHNS and SASEGT. The CDR3 runs to 13 residues. V was trimmed by 10 bases and J by 1 base, leaving 13 bases between them. Here the CDR3 reads CATWQFWNTEAFF. CDR3 DNA: TGTGCCACGTGGCAGTTTTGGAACACTGAAGCTTTCTTT.

The chain employs TRBV5-8 and TRBJ1-2; D not resolved. The V end lost 4 bases, the J end lost 3 bases, and 13 bases lay between the germline ends. The CDR3 runs to 14 residues. In germline, CDR1 is SGHTS, CDR2 YDEGEE. This CDR3 is CASSPTPSHYGYTF. The CDR3 DNA follows: TGTGCCAGCAGCCCCACCCCGAGTCACTATGGCTACACCTTC.

This chain connects TRBV30 to TRBJ1-2; the D is unclear. CDR3 length equals 11 residues. CDR1 is GTSNPN, CDR2 SVGIG, per germline (reference sequence). V was pared by 5 bases and J by 8 bases, with 12 bases between. DNA of the CDR3: TGTGCCTGGGGTTTGGGAGGGGGCTACACCTTC. It is translated as CAWGLGGGYTF. Complete variable domain (other parts from reference TRBV30 and TRBJ1-2): SQTIHQWPATLVQPVGSPLSLECTVEGTSNPNLYWYRQAAGRGLQLLFYSVGIGQISSEVPQNLSASRPQDRQFILSSKKLLLSDSGFYLCAWGLGGGYTFGSGTRLTVV.

Regarding this clone: One end of the junction is discordant with germline, which a read error may explain. The chain carries TRBV7-9 and TRBJ2-1; TRBD1 is a possible D gene (6 bases). Germline V gene data show CDR1 as SEHNR and CDR2 as FQNEAQ (reference sequence). The CDR3 has 17 residues. The CDR3 DNA sequence: TGTTCCAGCAGCTTAACATCCGGGACAAACTCCTACAATGAGCAGTTCTTC. Translated: CSSSLTSGTNSYNEQFF.

The chain couples TRBV5-4 to TRBJ2-2; D is unclear. CDR1 and CDR2 from the germline V gene are SGHNT and YYREEE (reference sequence). The CDR3 sequence is 14 residues long. The germline V and J ends were trimmed by 8 bases and 0 bases, with 11 bases remaining between them. In DNA form, the CDR3 reads TGTGCCAGTGGCGAACGGGCGAACACCGGGGAGCTGTTTTTT. Protein: CASGERANTGELFF. The full variable domain, its missing parts supplied by reference TRBV5-4 and TRBJ2-2, is ETGVTQSPTHLIKTRGQQVTLRCSSQSGHNTVSWYQQALGQGPQFIFQYYREEENGRGNFPPRFSGLQFPNYSSELNVNALELDDSALYLCASGERANTGELFFGEGSRLTVL.

The chain joins TRBV10-3 to TRBJ1-1; D not resolved. With 4 bases removed from V and 0 bases from J, the gap between germline ends came to 12 bases. Germline loops: CDR1 ENHRY, CDR2 SYGVKD. The CDR3 spans 15 residues. The CDR3 loop reads CAISAKTAVNTEAFF. CDR3 bases: TGTGCCATCAGTGCAAAAACGGCGGTGAACACTGAAGCTTTCTTT.

The chain joins TRBV6-1 to TRBJ1-6; D is undetermined. Trimming pared 10 bases from V and 8 bases from J, leaving 9 bases between. Germline V gives CDR1 MNHNS, CDR2 SASEGT. This CDR3 is built from 11 residues. The CDR3 coding sequence is TGTGCCACCGCCCAGGATTCACCCCTCCACTTT. This gives the protein CATAQDSPLHF.

CDR3 in DNA: TGTGCCAGCACCATGCGTCAGGGCGGTCAGCCCCAGCATTTT. Translation gives CASTMRQGGQPQHF. The J gene is TRBJ1-5, the V gene TRBV6-1; TRBD1 might be the D (5 bases). Germline V CDR1 and CDR2: MNHNS, SASEGT. This CDR3 region has 14 residues. The V and J ends lost 7 bases and 6 bases respectively, with 16 bases between them.

This clone was counted a single time. The V and J genes are TRBV4-2 and TRBJ2-3; 9 positions agree with TRBD2. Germline-derived CDR1 and CDR2 are LGHNA and YNFKEQ. The J segment lost 5 bases and the V segment lost 1 base, leaving 19 bases of the junction unmatched. The CDR3 consists of 20 residues. Written as DNA, the CDR3 is TGTGCCAGCAGCCAAGCACCTAAGCGGGGGGTTATCTTATCGCGAGATACGCAGTATTTT. It specifies CASSQAPKRGVILSRDTQYF.

CDR3 loop: CASSEVAGGINEQFF. CDR3 DNA sequence: TGTGCCAGCAGTGAAGTAGCGGGGGGCATCAATGAGCAGTTCTTC. The rearrangement joins TRBV6-1 to TRBJ2-1; TRBD2 aligns across 10 bases. This CDR3 is built from 15 residues. The junction had 3 bases not matched to a gene; V was cut back by 1 base and J by 6 bases. Germline V lookup: CDR1 MNHNS, CDR2 SASEGT.

The rearrangement uses TRBV30 and TRBJ2-3; the D gene is possibly TRBD1 (6 bases). Trimming removed 2 bases from V and 2 bases from J, with 14 bases in between. Germline V gene data show CDR1 as GTSNPN and CDR2 as SVGIG (reference sequence). The CDR3 extends over 15 amino acids. CDR3 region: CAWSPAGTTTDTQYF. The CDR3 region has the DNA TGTGCCTGGAGTCCAGCAGGGACAACCACAGATACGCAGTATTTT. The complete variable domain, with remaining parts taken from reference TRBV30 and TRBJ2-3, reads SQTIHQWPATLVQPVGSPLSLECTVEGTSNPNLYWYRQAAGRGLQLLFYSVGIGQISSEVPQNLSASRPQDRQFILSSKKLLLSDSGFYLCAWSPAGTTTDTQYFGPGTRLTVL.

The chain joins TRBV7-2 to TRBJ1-1, with unresolved D. The V end was cut by 1 base, the J end by 0 bases, with 9 bases between. The CDR3 is 15 residues long. Germline loops: CDR1 SGHTA, CDR2 FQGNSA. The CDR3 DNA reads as TGTGCCAGCAGCTTAGAACTAGGGATGAACACTGAAGCTTTCTTT. Its protein product is CASSLELGMNTEAFF.

This clone appeared a few times. Additional DNA sequences in this sample encode the identical CDR3. The V gene is TRBV5-4, the J gene TRBJ1-2, with a possible D match to TRBD1 (5 bases). Germline values: CDR1 SGHNT, CDR2 YYREEE (reference sequence). V lost 4 bases and J lost 3, with 13 bases in between. The CDR3 sequence is 14 residues long. The CDR3 reads CASSLPGGYYGYTF. As DNA, the CDR3 is TGTGCCAGCAGCCTCCCGGGGGGATACTATGGCTACACCTTC.

This clone has just a few counts. This chain connects TRBV5-1 to TRBJ2-7; 11 bases are shared with TRBD1. V dropped 4 bases and J dropped 2; count of bases not matched to a gene: 11. The CDR3 totals 17 residues. The germline CDR1 and CDR2 sequences are SGHRS and YFSETQ. Here the CDR3 DNA reads TGCGCCAGCAGCAGATCGGGACAGGGGGGGAATACCTACGAGCAGTACTTC. This gives the protein CASSRSGQGGNTYEQYF.

The chain joins TRBV10-3 to TRBJ1-2; D is perhaps TRBD1 (6 bases). This CDR3 has 14 residues. The V end was cut by 0 bases, the J end by 5 bases, with 10 bases between. Germline V gives CDR1 ENHRY, CDR2 SYGVKD. The CDR3 reads CAISESLQGYGYTF. CDR3 nucleotides: TGTGCCATCAGTGAGTCGTTGCAGGGGTATGGCTACACCTTC.